The 12 T cell receptor beta chains listed next were all sequenced from one sample in a study of T cells and Merkel cell carcinoma outcomes. The table came from immunoSEQ multiplex PCR; TCRdb's copy has only in-frame clones and leaves some out. The table records roughly 2,000 clones, 90% to 95% of them present only once. The sample was tumor tissue from Merkel cell carcinoma. The receptors were gathered from a human donor with Merkel cell carcinoma.

This clone was observed a few times. V gene TRBV14 combines with J gene TRBJ2-7; D remains ambiguous. The germline gives CDR1 SGHDN, CDR2 FVKESK. V was cut by 4 bases and J by 4 bases, with 8 bases left in between. The CDR3 covers 12 residues. CDR3 nucleotides: TGTGCCAGCAGCCGCGACCGGTACGAGCAGTACTTC. Its protein is CASSRDRYEQYF.

A word on this clone: The junction shows a germline mismatch at one end, possibly a read error. This rearrangement joins TRBV7-2 to TRBJ2-7; D not certain. Per the germline V gene, CDR1 is SGHTA and CDR2 is FQGNSA. This CDR3 region has 14 residues. The CDR3 reads CASSLVSDAYEQYF. The CDR3 nucleotides read TGTGCCAGCAGCTTAGTGTCCGATGCCTACGAACAGTACTTC.

The V and J genes are TRBV9 and TRBJ1-5; D not certain. V lost 0 bases, J lost 5 bases, and 6 bases lay in between. This CDR3 region has 13 residues. The V gene's germline CDR1 is SGDLS and CDR2 YYNGEE. The CDR3 here is CASSVGEDQPQHF. The CDR3 coding sequence is TGTGCCAGCAGCGTAGGAGAAGATCAGCCCCAGCATTTT.

The V and J genes are TRBV4-2 and TRBJ2-7; D is unclear. This CDR3 is 12 amino acids long. Per germline, CDR1 LGHNA and CDR2 YNFKEQ. V lost 2 bases and J 6 bases, leaving 8 bases between the germline ends. Here the CDR3 reads CASSQRRSEQYF. The CDR3 coding sequence is TGTGCCAGCAGCCAAAGAAGGAGCGAGCAGTACTTC.

This clone was observed once. The chain combines TRBV2 with TRBJ1-6; D possibly corresponds to TRBD1 (5 bases). Looked up from germline, CDR1 is SNHLY and CDR2 is FYNNEI. Trimming pared 6 bases from V and 10 bases from J, leaving 10 bases between. This CDR3 comprises 12 residues. CDR3 in DNA: TGTGCCAGCAGGATAGGGGAATCACCCCTCCACTTT. Protein sequence: CASRIGESPLHF. Combining the CDR3 with reference TRBV2 and TRBJ1-6 gives the whole variable domain EPEVTQTPSHQVTQMGQEVILRCVPISNHLYFYWYRQILGQKVEFLVSFYNNEISEKSEIFDDQFSVERPDGSNFTLKIRSTKLEDSAMYFCASRIGESPLHFGNGTRLTVT.

In DNA form, the CDR3 reads TGTGCCAGCAGCCAACAAAAGGGCTATGGCTACACCTTC. Amino acid sequence: CASSQQKGYGYTF. This chain connects TRBV4-2 to TRBJ1-2; D call uncertain. The V gene's germline CDR1 is LGHNA and CDR2 YNFKEQ. CDR3 length: 13 amino acids. Trimming removed 2 bases from V and 4 bases from J, with 8 bases in between.

The V call is TRBV7-2, the J call TRBJ2-7; TRBD1 is a possible D gene (5 bases). This CDR3 has 14 residues. Germline CDR1 and CDR2: SGHTA and FQGNSA. Trimming took off 5 bases at V and 4 bases at J, with 15 bases between the two ends. In nucleotides, the CDR3 is TGTGCCAGCAGCCCCCCGACAGAGATATACGAGCAGTACTTC. This gives the protein CASSPPTEIYEQYF.

The V and J genes are TRBV25-1 and TRBJ1-1, with 9 bases matching TRBD1. The CDR3 sequence is 15 residues long. V gave up 8 bases and J gave up 3 bases; unmatched junction bases: 10. Looked up from germline, CDR1 is MGHDK and CDR2 is SYGVNS. The CDR3 loop is CASAGHRGRDTEAFF. The CDR3 bases are TGTGCCAGCGCCGGACACAGGGGGCGAGACACTGAAGCTTTCTTT.

The chain has TRBV29-1 and TRBJ2-5, with 7 bases lining up with TRBD1. Per the germline V gene, CDR1 is SQVTM and CDR2 is ANQGSEA. This CDR3 comprises 15 residues. The trim removed 3 bases at V and 1 base at J, leaving 8 bases unmatched. CDR3 residues: CSVEAQGLGQETQYF. The CDR3 DNA sequence: TGCAGCGTTGAGGCACAGGGGCTGGGCCAAGAGACCCAGTACTTC.

CDR3 nucleotides: TGTGCCAGCAGCTGGAACAGGGGGACCTACGAGCAGTACTTC. Translating it yields CASSWNRGTYEQYF. V and J are TRBV11-2 and TRBJ2-7, with 8 bases fitting TRBD1. CDR3 size: 14 residues. V dropped 4 bases and J dropped 2; count of bases not matched to a gene: 4. Germline V CDR1 and CDR2: SGHAT, FQNNGV.

This clone was counted between two and nine times. J is TRBJ1-1 and V is TRBV11-2, with a weak D call TRBD1 (5 bases). The CDR3 consists of 12 residues. The germline gives CDR1 SGHAT, CDR2 FQNNGV. Trimming removed 2 bases at V and 5 bases at J, with 6 bases between. The CDR3 nucleotides are TGTGCCAGCAGCTTAAGGGGTACTGAAGCTTTCTTT. Amino acid sequence: CASSLRGTEAFF.

A note on this clone: Germline and junction disagree at one end, which may indicate a read error. Other DNA variants within this sample encode the same CDR3. This rearrangement joins TRBV27 to TRBJ2-7; D is tentatively TRBD1 or TRBD2 (6 bases each). This CDR3 contains 14 residues. Looked up from germline, CDR1 is MNHEY and CDR2 is SMNVEV (reference sequence). The CDR3 loop is CASSWGAAAYEQYF. The DNA for the CDR3 is TGTGCCAGCAGTTGGGGGGCAGCCGCCTACGAGCAGTATTTC.